This T cell receptor (beta chain) was observed in a study of T cells and copy number aberrations in small-cell lung cancer (dated by TCRdb to about 2021). Looking at the study overall: TCR repertoire sequencing was paired with whole-exome sequencing of the same tumor regions to relate T cell metrics to mutations and copy number aberrations. Tumor TCR data were available for about 17 patients, and roughly 15 patients had TCR data from both tumor and normal tissue. Points the paper makes about the study in general: Tumors had lower T-cell density, richness and clonality than adjacent lung tissue, though the difference in density was not significant. All specimens consisted of formalin-fixed paraffin-embedded tissue, which is known to introduce sequencing artifacts. The study was limited by a small sample size because surgical resection is uncommon in small-cell lung cancer, and validation of the findings is required.

The CDR3 contains 15 residues, cysteine and phenylalanine counted. Only the CDR3 DNA is retained, 45 bases long and in frame from the first base. The CDR1 and CDR2 encoded by the germline V gene are ENHRY and SYGVKD. The germline V and J ends show losses of 3 bases and 7 bases respectively, and no gene match explains 6 bases of the junction. TCR-beta CDR3 regions were amplified from genomic DNA with the immunoSEQ hsTCRB Kit using multiplexed V- and J-gene primers. Unique DNA barcodes were added in a second PCR, and the samples were pooled together with one negative control and one positive control. Pooled TCR-beta libraries were sequenced on an Illumina MiSeq with a 150-cycle paired-end protocol. Per the authors' processing: Adaptive Biotechnologies processed the raw sequencing data and produced a report containing normalized, annotated TCR-beta repertoires. T-cell density was calculated by normalizing TCR-beta templates to usable DNA, with usable DNA estimated through amplification of housekeeping genes. Clonality was defined as 1 minus Pielou's evenness, while richness was a count of unique rearrangements. TCRdb took over this immuneACCESS table, retaining in-frame rearrangements with V and J assigned. Such tables are incomplete; in checked studies, under half of the missing clones stem from an unresolved V gene, and the remainder is unexplained. V, J and clone size were drawn from that table, and D and trimming were deduced from the DNA. In this sample the table shows roughly 2,000 clones, roughly four fifths of which occur a single time. 4% to 6.5% of the sample goes to the ten largest clones.

Patients with limited-stage small-cell lung cancer who underwent surgical resection in Hangzhou, China, between the late 2000s and the early 2020s were included as donors. All donors had upfront surgery without preoperative chemotherapy or radiotherapy, and none received immunotherapy before or after surgery. Each of the approximately 19 patients in the sequenced cohort was a smoker or a heavy second-hand smoker. Adjacent normal lung was collected at least 2 cm from the tumor margin and was morphologically confirmed by two pathologists to be free of malignant cells. Multi-region TCR-beta sequencing of resected limited-stage small-cell lung cancers and of tumor-adjacent lung tissue was performed to characterize T cell repertoire heterogeneity. The AllPrep DNA/RNA FFPE Kit (Qiagen) was used to extract genomic DNA from FFPE tissue. Notes on this clone: The target of this receptor is not known. No base quality information exists; no much larger clone differs at one position.

The V and J segments used are TRBV10-3 and TRBJ2-2; 9 nucleotides in the junction match TRBD1. Sequencing was done on a sample of normal tissue next to the tumor. The sequence came from a man in his forties or fifties with small cell lung cancer. In nucleotide form, the sequence is TGTGCCATCAGTGAAGGTGGGACAGGGAACGGGGAGCTGTTTTTT. Protein translation: CAISEGGTGNGELFF.